This is a list of T cell receptor beta chains from one sample in a study of blood T cell repertoires in COVID-19. The assay was immunoSEQ multiplex PCR, and TCRdb's table has in-frame clones only and misses some. The top ten hold about 3.3% of the sample, which has about 210,000 clones, roughly 84% seen once. Sequenced: PBMCs or T cells enriched from blood (not recorded which). All receptors derive from a woman in her 30s who had been exposed to COVID-19. CDR3s include the opening cysteine and the closing phenylalanine or tryptophan. The D gene is left open where the match is weak. A clone size is listed for some rows: how often the clone was seen (once, few, many), or a class if it is expanded.

.	.	TRBV7-2	TRBJ2-2	14	TGTGCCAGCATCGAGGGGCGGGGGCCCGGGGAGCTGTTTTTT	CASIEGRGPGELFF
.	.	TRBV19	TRBJ2-5	16	TGTGCCAGTAGTATTGGGCCGGTGGGTGGGTTGGAGACCCAGTACTTC	CASSIGPVGGLETQYF
.	TRBD1	TRBV25-1	TRBJ1-1	14	TGTGCCAGCAGTCAATTGGTTGCCACAGGGGGGGCTTTCTTT	CASSQLVATGGAFF
.	.	TRBV7-9	TRBJ1-1	13	TGTGCCAGCAGCTTAGGGGGGGTCTTTGAAGCTTTCTTT	CASSLGGVFEAFF
few	TRBD2	TRBV11-2	TRBJ2-7	15	TGTGCCAGCAGCTTAGAGGGGACTAGGTTCTACGAGCAGTACTTC	CASSLEGTRFYEQYF
.	TRBD2	TRBV12-5	TRBJ2-3	15	TGTGCTAGTTCGGGGGGGGAGCGGAGCACAGATACGCAGTATTTT	CASSGGERSTDTQYF
.	.	TRBV18	TRBJ1-1	16	TGTGCCAGCTCACCATTGTTAGAGGGTATGAACACTGAAGCTTTCTTT	CASSPLLEGMNTEAFF
.	.	TRBV7-9	TRBJ1-5	18	TGTGCCAGCAGCCCCACACCTTGGGGCAGGGGCTACAATCAGCCCCAGCATTTT	CASSPTPWGRGYNQPQHF
few	TRBD2	TRBV19	TRBJ2-5	18	TGTGCCAGTAGTATAAACCTAGGGACTAGCGGGGGACAAGAGACCCAGTACTTC	CASSINLGTSGGQETQYF
.	TRBD1	TRBV5-6	TRBJ1-2	14	TGTGCCAGCAGCTTGGGGACAGGGGAAAGTGGCTACACCTTC	CASSLGTGESGYTF
.	TRBD1	TRBV5-4	TRBJ2-3	17	TGTGCCAGCAGCCCCGGGACAGTAGGATGGAACACAGATACGCAGTATTTT	CASSPGTVGWNTDTQYF
once	TRBD2	TRBV19	TRBJ2-3	15	TGTGCCAGTAGTATAGGCGGGAGTAGCACAGATACGCAGTATTTT	CASSIGGSSTDTQYF
.	TRBD1	TRBV5-5	TRBJ1-1	16	TGTGCCAGCAGCTTACAGGGGGCGGAGGTTTATGATGAAGCTTTCTTT	CASSLQGAEVYDEAFF
.	.	TRBV2	TRBJ1-5	14	TGTGCCAGCAGTGCAACAGGGCCCAATCAGCCCCAGCATTTT	CASSATGPNQPQHF
once	TRBD2	TRBV9	TRBJ2-5	15	TGTGCCAGCAGCCCAGCGGGGGTGATCCAAGAGACCCAGTACTTC	CASSPAGVIQETQYF
.	.	TRBV7-9	TRBJ2-3	15	TGTGCCAGCAGCTTAAGGGAGGCGGGAACAGATACGCAGTATTTT	CASSLREAGTDTQYF
.	TRBD1	TRBV4-1	TRBJ1-2	15	TGCGCCAGCAGCCAAGTCTTTACAGGGGGCTATGGCTACACCTTC	CASSQVFTGGYGYTF
.	.	TRBV5-6	TRBJ2-5	13	TGTGCCAGCAGCTTTGTAGTAACAGAGACCCAGTACTTC	CASSFVVTETQYF
.	TRBD1	TRBV14	TRBJ2-7	15	TGTGCCAGCTCACTCTGGACAGGCCCCTCCTACGAGCAGTACTTC	CASSLWTGPSYEQYF
.	TRBD1	TRBV19	TRBJ1-4	16	TGTGCCAGTAGTATGTCACCGGGACAGGGAAATGAAAAACTGTTTTTT	CASSMSPGQGNEKLFF
.	.	TRBV7-9	TRBJ1-2	16	TGTGCCAGCAGCTCACCCAACTCGCAGGGGCTGGAGGGCTACACCTTC	CASSSPNSQGLEGYTF
.	.	TRBV5-6	TRBJ1-1	16	TGTGCCAGCAGCTTTCCGGACAGAGGATTGAACACTGAAGCTTTCTTT	CASSFPDRGLNTEAFF
.	.	TRBV2	TRBJ1-6	14	TGTGCCAGCCGGGGGAGCTCCTATAATTCACCCCTCCACTTT	CASRGSSYNSPLHF
.	.	TRBV5-4	TRBJ1-2	12	TGTGCCAGCAGCTTGGCAGGGGACGGCTACACCTTC	CASSLAGDGYTF
.	.	TRBV2	TRBJ1-2	12	TGTGCCAGCCCGGGACAAACCTATGGCTACACCTTC	CASPGQTYGYTF
.	.	TRBV5-1	TRBJ1-1	19	TGCGCCAGCAGCTCGGGTCTGGGAACAGGGATCTTGAAAAACACTGAAGCTTTCTTT	CASSSGLGTGILKNTEAFF
.	.	TRBV19	TRBJ1-5	15	TGTGCCAGTAGTATAAGTGTACGGAGCAATCAGCCCCAGCATTTT	CASSISVRSNQPQHF
.	.	TRBV5-6	TRBJ2-3	17	TGTGCCAGCAGCCCGGTTTGGGCAACAACAAGTGGAGATACGCAGTATTTT	CASSPVWATTSGDTQYF
.	.	TRBV6-5	TRBJ2-7	13	TGTGCCACCAGCAGGGGTCCCTCCTACGAGCAGTACTTC	CATSRGPSYEQYF
.	.	TRBV5-6	TRBJ1-2	12	TGTGCCAGCAGCAAAGACAGTCTGGGCTACACCTTC	CASSKDSLGYTF
once	.	TRBV6-5	TRBJ2-7	13	TGTGCCAGCAGTTCCGCAGGGTTCTACGAGCAGTACTTC	CASSSAGFYEQYF
.	.	TRBV7-9	TRBJ1-2	15	TGTGCCAGCAGCTTAATCTACAGGGAGGGCTATGGCTACACCTTC	CASSLIYREGYGYTF
.	.	TRBV11-2	TRBJ2-3	17	TGTGCCAGCAGCTTAGATCCACTCGGTGCTAGCACAGATACGCAGTATTTT	CASSLDPLGASTDTQYF
.	TRBD2	TRBV6-5	TRBJ2-1	13	TGTGCCACCCGGACTAGCGGGGTTAATGAGCAGTTCTTC	CATRTSGVNEQFF
.	.	TRBV6-5	TRBJ2-7	14	TGTGCCAGCAGTTACGCAGGGGTCTCCTACGAGCAGTACTTC	CASSYAGVSYEQYF
.	.	TRBV10-3	TRBJ1-2	15	TGTGCCATCAGTGAGAGGGCGGGGACTAACTATGGCTACACCTTC	CAISERAGTNYGYTF
.	.	TRBV3-1/TRBV3-2	TRBJ1-1	16	TGTGCCAGCAGCCCCCAGGATGAGGGTCTAGGGTCTGAAGCTTTCTTT	CASSPQDEGLGSEAFF
few	TRBD2	TRBV3-1/TRBV3-2	TRBJ2-3	14	TGTGCCAGCAGCCAAGGGGGGGGAACCAATACGCAGTATTTT	CASSQGGGTNTQYF
.	.	TRBV5-1	TRBJ2-2	14	TGCGCCAGCAGCTTGGAAGCCGCCACCGGGGAGCTGTTTTTT	CASSLEAATGELFF
.	.	TRBV27	TRBJ1-2	15	TGTGCCAGCAGACCCTGGACAGCTGCTAACTATGGCTACACCTTC	CASRPWTAANYGYTF
.	.	TRBV20-1	TRBJ1-2	11	TGCAGTGCTACAGGGGTGGGTGGCTACACCTTC	CSATGVGGYTF
.	.	TRBV7-9	TRBJ1-2	15	TGTGCCAGCAGCTTACTCCACAGTGGTAACTATGGCTACACCTTC	CASSLLHSGNYGYTF
.	TRBD1	TRBV5-1	TRBJ2-5	14	TGCGCCAGCAGCTTCCGACAGGGACAAGAGACCCAGTACTTC	CASSFRQGQETQYF
.	TRBD1	TRBV23-1	TRBJ1-1	14	TGCGCCAGCAGTCCTCGGACAGGGAACACTGAAGCTTTCTTT	CASSPRTGNTEAFF
once	TRBD1	TRBV30	TRBJ2-5	13	TGTGCCTGGAGCCGACAGGGGGGAGAGACCCAGTACTTC	CAWSRQGGETQYF
.	TRBD2	TRBV6-1	TRBJ2-5	15	TGTGCCAGCAGTGAAGTCGCTAGCGGGGGAGAGACCCAGTACTTC	CASSEVASGGETQYF